The subject of this entry is one T cell receptor (beta chain). As yet, its antigen is unknown. The sample is drawn from a study of cytomegalovirus exposure and HLA in healthy donors. Study-level findings and limits: Later on, an analysis showed TCR association rates differing by HLA locus, with DRB1 the most and HLA-C the fewest. Specificity of three CMV-associated chains for CMV antigens was verified in vitro. Researchers catalogued roughly 170 TCR beta chains as cytomegalovirus-associated.

Per the germline V gene, CDR1 is SGHRS and CDR2 is YFSETQ. This CDR3 region has 16 residues. In the PCR, 60 Vbeta and 13 Jbeta primers were used. As handled by the study authors: Later, an analysis found about 80 million unique TCR beta chains, and 9.5 million to 11 million of these were shared. Sequencing used immunoSEQ multiplex PCR; TCRdb keeps in-frame clones, though not all of them. That table gives V, J and clone size, and the DNA gave D and trimming. This sample has under 150,000 clones, with 82% found just once. This receptor was identified in a woman aged 45-65 years in good health and CMV-seropositive. This chain uses TRBV5-1 with TRBJ2-5, with 13 bases identical to TRBD2. The J call may be mistaken, given a closer DNA end match to TRBJ2-7. Material: PBMCs. The CDR3 DNA follows: TGCGCCAGCAGCTTGGGACTAGCGGGAGGACACTACGAGCAGTACTTC. Its protein product is CASSLGLAGGHYEQYF.